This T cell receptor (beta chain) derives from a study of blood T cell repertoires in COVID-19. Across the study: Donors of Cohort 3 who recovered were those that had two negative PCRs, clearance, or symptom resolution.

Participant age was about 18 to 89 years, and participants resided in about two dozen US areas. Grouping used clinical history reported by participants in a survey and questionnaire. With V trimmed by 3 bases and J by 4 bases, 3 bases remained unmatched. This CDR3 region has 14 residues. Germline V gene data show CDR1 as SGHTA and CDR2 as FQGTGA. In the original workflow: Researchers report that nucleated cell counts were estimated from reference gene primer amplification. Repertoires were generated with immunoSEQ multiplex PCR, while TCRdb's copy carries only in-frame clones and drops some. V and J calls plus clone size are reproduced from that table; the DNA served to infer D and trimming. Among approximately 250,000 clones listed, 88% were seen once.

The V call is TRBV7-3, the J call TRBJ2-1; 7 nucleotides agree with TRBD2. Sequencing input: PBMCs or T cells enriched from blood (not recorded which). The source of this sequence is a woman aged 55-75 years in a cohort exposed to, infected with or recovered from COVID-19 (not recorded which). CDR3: CASSLSLAYNEQFF. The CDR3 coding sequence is TGTGCCAGCAGCTTGTCACTAGCGTACAATGAGCAGTTCTTC.